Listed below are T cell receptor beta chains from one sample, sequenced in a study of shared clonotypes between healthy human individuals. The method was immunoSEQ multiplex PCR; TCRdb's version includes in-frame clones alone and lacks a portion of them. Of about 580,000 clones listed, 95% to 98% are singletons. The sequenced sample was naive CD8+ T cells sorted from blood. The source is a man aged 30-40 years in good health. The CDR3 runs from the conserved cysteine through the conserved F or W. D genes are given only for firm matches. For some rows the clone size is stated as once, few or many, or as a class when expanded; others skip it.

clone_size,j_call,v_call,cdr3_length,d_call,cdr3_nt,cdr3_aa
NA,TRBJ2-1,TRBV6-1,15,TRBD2,TGTGCCAGCAGTGATAGGGCTAGCGGTTACAATGAGCAGTTCTTC,CASSDRASGYNEQFF
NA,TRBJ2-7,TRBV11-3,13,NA,TGTGCCAGCTCAATAGGGGCGACCTACGAGCAGTACTTC,CASSIGATYEQYF
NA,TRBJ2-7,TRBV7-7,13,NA,TGTGCTAGCAGCTTAGGCCCCAGTTACGAGCAGTACTTC,CASSLGPSYEQYF
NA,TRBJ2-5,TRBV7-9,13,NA,TGTGCCAGCACGGGTAGCCGAGGAGAGACCCAGTACTTC,CASTGSRGETQYF
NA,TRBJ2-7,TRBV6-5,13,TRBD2,TGTGCCAGCAGTGGACTAGCCGGCTACGAGCAGTACTTC,CASSGLAGYEQYF
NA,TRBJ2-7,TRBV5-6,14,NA,TGTGCCAGCAGCGGGGGGGACAGGCCCTACGAGCAGTACTTC,CASSGGDRPYEQYF
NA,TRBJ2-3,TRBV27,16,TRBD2,TGTGCCAGCAGAGTCTCAATAGCGGGGTATACAGATACGCAGTATTTT,CASRVSIAGYTDTQYF
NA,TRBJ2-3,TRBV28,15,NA,TGTGCCAGCAGTTTTAGGGGACTCCAGCCAGATACGCAGTATTTT,CASSFRGLQPDTQYF
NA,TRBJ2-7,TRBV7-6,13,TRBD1,TGTGCCAGCACCTGGGGGACAGGGGACGAGCAGTACTTC,CASTWGTGDEQYF
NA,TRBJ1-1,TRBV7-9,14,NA,TGTGCCAGCAGCCCCAAGGCCAGGGGCACTGAAGCTTTCTTT,CASSPKARGTEAFF
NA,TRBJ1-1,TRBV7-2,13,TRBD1,TGTGCCAGCAGCCCGACAGGGGACACTGAAGCTTTCTTT,CASSPTGDTEAFF
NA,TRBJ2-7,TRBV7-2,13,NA,TGTGCCAGCAGCTCAACGGTCTCCTACGAGCAGTACTTC,CASSSTVSYEQYF
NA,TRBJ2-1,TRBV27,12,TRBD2,TGTGCCAGCAGGAATGGGGGGGATGAGCAGTTCTTC,CASRNGGDEQFF
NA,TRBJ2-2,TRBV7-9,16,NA,TGTGCCAGCAGCTCAACACAGGGTGAAGACACCGGGGAGCTGTTTTTT,CASSSTQGEDTGELFF
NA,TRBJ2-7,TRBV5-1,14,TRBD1,TGCGCCAGCAGCTTACGCAGGGGGCATTTCGAGCAGTACTTC,CASSLRRGHFEQYF
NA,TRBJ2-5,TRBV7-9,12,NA,TGTGCCAGCAGCTTATTGGTCGAGACCCAGTACTTC,CASSLLVETQYF
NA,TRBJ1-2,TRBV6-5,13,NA,TGTGCCAGCAGTTACGACGGGAACTATGGCTACACCTTC,CASSYDGNYGYTF
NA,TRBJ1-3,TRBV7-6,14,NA,TGTGCCAGCAGCTCGAGAGGGGGAAGAAACACCATATATTTT,CASSSRGGRNTIYF
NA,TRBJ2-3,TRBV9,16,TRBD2,TGTGCCAGCAGCGAATATCTAGCGGGAGCGACAGATACGCAGTATTTT,CASSEYLAGATDTQYF
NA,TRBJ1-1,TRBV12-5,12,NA,TGTGCTAGTGGTATAGACAGCACTGAAGCTTTCTTT,CASGIDSTEAFF
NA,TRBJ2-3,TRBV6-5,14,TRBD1,TGTGCCAGCAGTTACTGGCAGGGGGCAGATACGCAGTATTTT,CASSYWQGADTQYF
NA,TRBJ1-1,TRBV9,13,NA,TGTGCCAGCAGCGGCGACGGGAACACTGAAGCTTTCTTT,CASSGDGNTEAFF
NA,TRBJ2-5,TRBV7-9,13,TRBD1,TGTGCCAGCAGTCCCGGGACAGAAGAGACCCAGTACTTC,CASSPGTEETQYF
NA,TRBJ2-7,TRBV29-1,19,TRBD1,TGCAGCGTTGAAGATCCCATCCGACAGGGCTTCATCCGGGAATACGAGCAGTACTTC,CSVEDPIRQGFIREYEQYF
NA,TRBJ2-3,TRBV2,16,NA,TGTGCCAGCAGCCCACACCTAGTAGAGCTCACAGATACGCAGTATTTT,CASSPHLVELTDTQYF
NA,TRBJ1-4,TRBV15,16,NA,TGTGCCACCAGCAGTACCGACAAGAACGCTAATGAAAAACTGTTTTTT,CATSSTDKNANEKLFF
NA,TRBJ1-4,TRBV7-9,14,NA,TGTGCCAGCAGCTTGTCACAGACTAATGAAAAACTGTTTTTT,CASSLSQTNEKLFF
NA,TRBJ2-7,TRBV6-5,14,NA,TGTGCCAGCAGTTACGGCAGGGGATCCTACGAGCAGTACTTC,CASSYGRGSYEQYF
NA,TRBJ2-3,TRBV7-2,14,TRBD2,TGTGCCAGCACCCTGACTAGCGGGCGGGATACGCAGTATTTT,CASTLTSGRDTQYF
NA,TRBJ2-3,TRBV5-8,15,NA,TGTGCCAGCGGGCTCTATAGAGTTAGCACAGATACGCAGTATTTT,CASGLYRVSTDTQYF
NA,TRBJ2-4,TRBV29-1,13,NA,TGCAGCGTTGGGCAGGAGGCCAAAAACATTCAGTACTTC,CSVGQEAKNIQYF
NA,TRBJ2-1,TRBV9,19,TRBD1,TGTGCCAGCAGCGTAGCTCTCGGGACAGACCCCTTCTCCTACAATGAGCAGTTCTTC,CASSVALGTDPFSYNEQFF
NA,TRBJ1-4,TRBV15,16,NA,TGTGCCACCAGCAGAGATTCCTGGTCAACTAATGAAAAACTGTTTTTT,CATSRDSWSTNEKLFF
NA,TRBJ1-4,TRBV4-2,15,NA,TGTGCCAGCAGCCAAGATTCGGGGGCAGACGAAAAACTGTTTTTT,CASSQDSGADEKLFF
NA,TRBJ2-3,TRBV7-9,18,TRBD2,TGTGCCAGCAGCACTGGCAATCCGGGACTAGCGATCACAGATACGCAGTATTTT,CASSTGNPGLAITDTQYF
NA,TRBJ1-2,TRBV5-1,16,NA,TGCGCCAGCAGTAGTGGAGCTAACAGACTCAACTATGGCTACACCTTC,CASSSGANRLNYGYTF
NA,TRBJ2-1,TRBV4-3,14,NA,TGCGCCAGCAGCCAAGAAACGATAGACAATGAGCAGTTCTTC,CASSQETIDNEQFF
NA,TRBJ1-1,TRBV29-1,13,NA,TGCAGCGTTGTTGGCAGGGGGAACACTGAAGCTTTCTTT,CSVVGRGNTEAFF
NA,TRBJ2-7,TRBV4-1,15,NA,TGCGCCAGCAGCGACCTGAGGGACTCTACCTACGAGCAGTACTTC,CASSDLRDSTYEQYF
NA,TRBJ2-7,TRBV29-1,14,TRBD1,TGCAGCGTAGTGGGACAGGTTAGCTCCTACGAGCAGTACTTC,CSVVGQVSSYEQYF
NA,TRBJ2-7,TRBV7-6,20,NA,TGTGCCAGCAGCTTAGGGTCAGGGTCAACTCCCCTACCACCCTCCTACGAGCAGTACTTC,CASSLGSGSTPLPPSYEQYF
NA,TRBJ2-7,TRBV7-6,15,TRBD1,TGTGCCAGCAGCCCCAGACAGGGCCTCTCCTACGAGCAGTACTTC,CASSPRQGLSYEQYF
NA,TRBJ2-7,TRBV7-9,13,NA,TGTGCCAGCAGCTTAAATTTCCCCTACGAGCAGTACTTC,CASSLNFPYEQYF
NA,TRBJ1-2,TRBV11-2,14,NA,TGTGCCAGCAGCTTAGTGGTCGAGGCCTATGGCTACACCTTC,CASSLVVEAYGYTF
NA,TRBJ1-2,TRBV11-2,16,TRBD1,TGTGCCAGCAGCCCCGACCCGACAGGGGCCTTAGGTGGCTACACCTTC,CASSPDPTGALGGYTF
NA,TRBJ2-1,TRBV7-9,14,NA,TGTGCCAGCAGCTTAGAGAACCTTTCCCATGAGCAGTTCTTC,CASSLENLSHEQFF
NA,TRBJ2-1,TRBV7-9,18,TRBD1,TGTGCCAGCAGCGCGGGACAGGGGGCATCGGGCGAGGGCAATGAGCAGTTCTTC,CASSAGQGASGEGNEQFF
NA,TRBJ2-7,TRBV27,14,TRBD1,TGTGCCAGCAGCGGTTCGACAGGGGGATACGAGCAGTACTTC,CASSGSTGGYEQYF
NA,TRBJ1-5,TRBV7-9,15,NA,TGTGCCAGCAGCTCCAGTCTCGAGAGCAATCAGCCCCAGCATTTT,CASSSSLESNQPQHF
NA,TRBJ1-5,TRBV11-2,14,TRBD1,TGTGCCAGCAGCCGAGGGACAGTCAATCAGCCCCAGCATTTT,CASSRGTVNQPQHF
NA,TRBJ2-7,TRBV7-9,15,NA,TGTGCCAGCAGCTTAGCCCAGGGAACGGTCTACGAGCAGTACTTC,CASSLAQGTVYEQYF
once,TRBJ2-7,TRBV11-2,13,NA,TGTGCCAGCAGCTTTCGTCTGGTTGTCGAGCAGTACTTC,CASSFRLVVEQYF
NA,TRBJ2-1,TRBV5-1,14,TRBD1,TGCGCCAGCAGCCAACAGGGGCCAAGCAATGAGCAGTTCTTC,CASSQQGPSNEQFF
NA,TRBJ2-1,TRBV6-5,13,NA,TGTGCCAGCAGGCCCGGGGCGTACAATGAGCAGTTCTTC,CASRPGAYNEQFF
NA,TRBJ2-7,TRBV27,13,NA,TGTGCCAGCAGTCTGACTCATACCTACGAGCAGTACTTC,CASSLTHTYEQYF